The T cell receptor beta chain under discussion was sequenced for a study of cytomegalovirus exposure and HLA in healthy donors. Study-wide context: From HLA-typed donors, an early data release held some 91 million unique TCRs. Of all 398 donors who were genotyped, 75% to 90% belonged to the Caucasian-associated ancestry cluster. Study observations and caveats: In a later analysis, a genetic analysis reported fewer productive-TCR N-insertions in an Asian-associated ancestry cluster than the cohort average. According to the study, roughly 160 TCR beta chains were cytomegalovirus-associated.

The trim removed 5 bases at V and 7 bases at J, leaving 6 bases unmatched. The CDR3 contains 13 residues. The V gene's germline CDR1 is MNHEY and CDR2 SMNVEV (reference sequence). The table lists this clone with a few counts. The antigen is undetermined. A multiplex PCR was run with 60 Vbeta primers and 13 Jbeta primers. Profiling relied on immunoSEQ multiplex PCR, and the TCRdb table lists in-frame clones only, not all of them. The sample lists around 140,000 clones, around 80% occurring once. This clonotype originated in a female donor in good health and CMV-seronegative. V usage is TRBV27 and J usage is TRBJ1-2, with TRBD1 matching over 8 bases. The sample was PBMCs. The DNA of the CDR3 is TGTGCCAGCAGTACAGGGACAGGTCTTGGCTACACCTTC. Translated, it gives CASSTGTGLGYTF.